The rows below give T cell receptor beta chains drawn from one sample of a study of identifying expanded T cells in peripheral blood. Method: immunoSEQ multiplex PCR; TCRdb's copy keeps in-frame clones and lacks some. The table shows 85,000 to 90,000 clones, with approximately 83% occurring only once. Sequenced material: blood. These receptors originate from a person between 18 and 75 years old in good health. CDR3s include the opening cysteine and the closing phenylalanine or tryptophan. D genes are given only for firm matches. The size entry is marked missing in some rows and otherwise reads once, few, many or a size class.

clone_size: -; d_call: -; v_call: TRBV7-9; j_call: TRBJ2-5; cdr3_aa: CASSLRGIRPETQYF; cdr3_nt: TGTGCCAGCAGCTTAAGGGGGATCAGGCCCGAGACCCAGTACTTC
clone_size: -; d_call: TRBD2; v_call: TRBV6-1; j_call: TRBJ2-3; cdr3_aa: CASRGGWYQDTQYF; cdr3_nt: TGTGCCAGCAGGGGGGGGTGGTACCAAGATACGCAGTATTTT
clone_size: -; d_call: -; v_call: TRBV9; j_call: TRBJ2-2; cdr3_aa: CASSVERFNTGELFF; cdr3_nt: TGTGCCAGCAGCGTAGAACGTTTTAACACCGGGGAGCTGTTTTTT
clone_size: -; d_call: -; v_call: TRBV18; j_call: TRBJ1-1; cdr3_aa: CASSPPDRTAFEAFF; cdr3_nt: TGTGCCAGCTCACCACCCGACAGGACAGCTTTCGAAGCTTTCTTT
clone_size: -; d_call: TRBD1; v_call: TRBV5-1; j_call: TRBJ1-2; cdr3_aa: CASSFLGTGDNGYTF; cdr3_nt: TGCGCCAGCAGCTTCTTAGGGACAGGGGATAATGGCTACACCTTC
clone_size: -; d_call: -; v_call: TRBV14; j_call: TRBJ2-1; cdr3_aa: CASSKRPFSYNEQFF; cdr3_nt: TGTGCCAGCAGCAAGAGACCGTTTTCCTACAATGAGCAGTTCTTC
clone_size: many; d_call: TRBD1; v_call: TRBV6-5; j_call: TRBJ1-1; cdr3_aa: CASNKQGSTEAFF; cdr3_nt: TGTGCCAGCAACAAACAGGGGAGCACTGAAGCTTTCTTT
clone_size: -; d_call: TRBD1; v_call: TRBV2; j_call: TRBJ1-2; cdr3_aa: CASKAARGRLNYGYTF; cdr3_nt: TGTGCCAGCAAGGCGGCCAGGGGGCGCCTCAACTATGGCTACACCTTC
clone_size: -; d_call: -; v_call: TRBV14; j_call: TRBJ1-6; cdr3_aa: CASRTDNSYNSPLHF; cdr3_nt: TGTGCCAGCAGAACGGACAACTCCTATAATTCACCCCTCCACTTT
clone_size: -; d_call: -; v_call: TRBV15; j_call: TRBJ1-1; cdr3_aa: CATSRPGSVRRAEAFF; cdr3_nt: TGTGCCACCAGCAGACCCGGGTCAGTCAGGAGGGCTGAAGCTTTCTTT
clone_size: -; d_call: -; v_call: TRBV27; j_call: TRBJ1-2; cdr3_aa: CASSQRSDNYYGYTF; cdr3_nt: TGTGCCAGCAGCCAAAGAAGCGACAACTACTATGGCTACACCTTC
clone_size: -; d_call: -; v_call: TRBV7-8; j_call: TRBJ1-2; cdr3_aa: CASSSTGNGYTF; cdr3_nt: TGTGCCAGCAGCTCCACAGGAAATGGCTACACCTTC
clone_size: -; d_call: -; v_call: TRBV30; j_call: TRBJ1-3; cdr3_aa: CAWGGSGNTIYF; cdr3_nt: TGTGCCTGGGGCGGGTCTGGAAACACCATATATTTT
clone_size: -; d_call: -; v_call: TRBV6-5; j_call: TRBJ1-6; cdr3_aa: CASSYRAAVQGKGLHF; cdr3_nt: TGTGCCAGCAGTTATAGGGCGGCCGTCCAGGGGAAGGGCCTCCACTTT
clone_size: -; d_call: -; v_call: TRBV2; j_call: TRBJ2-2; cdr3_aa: CASSASQGTTRSTGELFF; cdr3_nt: TGTGCCAGCAGTGCTTCCCAAGGGACCACGAGGAGCACCGGGGAGCTGTTTTTT
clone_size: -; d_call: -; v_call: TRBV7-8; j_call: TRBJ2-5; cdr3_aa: CASSQRTQYF; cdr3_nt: TGTGCCAGCTCGCAACGGACCCAGTACTTC
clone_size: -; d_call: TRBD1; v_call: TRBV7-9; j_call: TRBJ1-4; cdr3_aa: CASSANRGLGEKLFF; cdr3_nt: TGTGCCAGCAGCGCCAACAGGGGGCTTGGAGAAAAACTGTTTTTT
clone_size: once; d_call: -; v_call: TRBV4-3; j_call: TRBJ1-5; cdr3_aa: CASSQEWISNQPQHF; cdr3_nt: TGCGCCAGCAGCCAAGAATGGATTAGCAATCAGCCCCAGCATTTT
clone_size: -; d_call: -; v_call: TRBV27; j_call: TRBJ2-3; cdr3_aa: CASNPGQPTDTQYF; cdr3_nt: TGTGCCAGCAATCCTGGCCAACCCACAGATACGCAGTATTTT
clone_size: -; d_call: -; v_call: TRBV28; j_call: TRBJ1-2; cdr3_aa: CASSFMTVGKFYGYTF; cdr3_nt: TGTGCCAGCAGTTTCATGACAGTGGGAAAGTTCTATGGCTACACCTTC
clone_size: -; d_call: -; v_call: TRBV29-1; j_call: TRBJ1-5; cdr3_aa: CSVGARDQPQHF; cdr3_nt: TGCAGCGTTGGGGCAAGGGATCAGCCCCAGCATTTT
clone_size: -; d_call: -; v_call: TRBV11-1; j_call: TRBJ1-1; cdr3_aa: CASIRDNQNTEAFF; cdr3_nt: TGTGCCAGCATCCGGGACAATCAGAACACTGAAGCTTTCTTT
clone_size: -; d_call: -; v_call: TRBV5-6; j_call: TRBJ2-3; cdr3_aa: CASSGQDTQYF; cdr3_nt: TGTGCCAGCAGCGGTCAAGATACGCAGTATTTT
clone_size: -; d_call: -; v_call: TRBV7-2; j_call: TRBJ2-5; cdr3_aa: CASSFVPQETQYF; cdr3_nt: TGTGCCAGCAGCTTTGTACCCCAAGAGACCCAGTACTTC
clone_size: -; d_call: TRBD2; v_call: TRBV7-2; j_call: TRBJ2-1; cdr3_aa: CASSLGLAGDNEQFF; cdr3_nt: TGTGCCAGCAGCTTAGGACTAGCGGGTGACAATGAGCAGTTCTTC
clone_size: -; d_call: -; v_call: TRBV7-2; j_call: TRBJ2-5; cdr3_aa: CASSLEGRGPETQYF; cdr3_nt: TGTGCCAGCAGCTTAGAAGGACGGGGTCCAGAGACCCAGTACTTC
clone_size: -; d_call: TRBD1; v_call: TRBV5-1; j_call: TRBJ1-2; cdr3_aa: CASSPNLGQGGGGYTF; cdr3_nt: TGCGCCAGCAGCCCCAACCTTGGACAGGGGGGAGGAGGCTACACCTTC
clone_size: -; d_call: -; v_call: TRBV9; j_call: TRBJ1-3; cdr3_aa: CASSVRPVSGNTIYF; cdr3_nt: TGTGCCAGCAGCGTACGACCGGTCTCTGGAAACACCATATATTTT
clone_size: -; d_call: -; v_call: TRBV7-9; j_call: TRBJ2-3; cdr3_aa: CASNRGIPTDTQYF; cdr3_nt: TGTGCCAGCAACCGGGGGATCCCCACAGATACGCAGTATTTT
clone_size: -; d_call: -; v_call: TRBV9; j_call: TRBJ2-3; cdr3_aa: CASSPLADTQYF; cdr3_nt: TGTGCCAGCAGCCCCTTGGCAGATACGCAGTATTTT
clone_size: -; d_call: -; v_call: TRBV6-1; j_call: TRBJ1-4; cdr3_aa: CASSAPGGGEKLFF; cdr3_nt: TGTGCCAGCAGTGCCCCCGGGGGCGGGGAAAAACTGTTTTTT
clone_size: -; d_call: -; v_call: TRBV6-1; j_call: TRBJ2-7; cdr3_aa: CASSAFYYEQYF; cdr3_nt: TGTGCCAGCAGTGCGTTTTATTACGAGCAGTACTTC
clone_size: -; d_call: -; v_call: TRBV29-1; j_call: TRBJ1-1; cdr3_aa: CSVGLLLMNTEAFF; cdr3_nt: TGCAGCGTTGGATTACTATTGATGAACACTGAAGCTTTCTTT
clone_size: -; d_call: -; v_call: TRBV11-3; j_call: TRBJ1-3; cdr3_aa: CASSLRTSSGNTIYF; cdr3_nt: TGTGCCAGCAGCCTCCGTACAAGCTCTGGAAACACCATATATTTT
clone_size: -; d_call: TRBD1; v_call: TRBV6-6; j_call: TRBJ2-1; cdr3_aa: CASSNDRGSYNEQFF; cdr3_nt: TGTGCCAGCAGTAACGACAGGGGCTCCTACAATGAGCAGTTCTTC
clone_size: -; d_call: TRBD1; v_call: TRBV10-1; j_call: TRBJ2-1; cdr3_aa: CASSESQGAGNEQFF; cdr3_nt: TGCGCCAGCAGTGAGTCTCAGGGGGCAGGGAATGAGCAGTTCTTC
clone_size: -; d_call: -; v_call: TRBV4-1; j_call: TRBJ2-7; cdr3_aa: CASSQSAGAYEQYF; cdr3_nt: TGCGCCAGCAGCCAATCGGCAGGGGCCTACGAGCAGTACTTC
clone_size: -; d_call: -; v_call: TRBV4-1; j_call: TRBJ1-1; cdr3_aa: CASSQDLGAEAFF; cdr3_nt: TGCGCCAGCAGCCAAGATTTGGGGGCTGAAGCTTTCTTT
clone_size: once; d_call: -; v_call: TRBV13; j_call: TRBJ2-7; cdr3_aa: CASSLQGSYEQYF; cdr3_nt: TGTGCCAGCAGCTTACAGGGATCCTACGAGCAGTACTTC
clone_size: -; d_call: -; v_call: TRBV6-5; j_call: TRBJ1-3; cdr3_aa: CASKVWGSPGNTIYF; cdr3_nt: TGTGCCAGCAAAGTGTGGGGCAGTCCTGGAAACACCATATATTTT
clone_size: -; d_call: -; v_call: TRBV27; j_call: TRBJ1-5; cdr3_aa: CASSLGRAGGPYSNQPQHF; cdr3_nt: TGTGCCAGCAGTTTAGGACGGGCGGGAGGTCCCTATAGCAATCAGCCCCAGCATTTT
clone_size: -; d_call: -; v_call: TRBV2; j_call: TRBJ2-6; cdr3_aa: CASSPFSGANVLTF; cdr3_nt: TGTGCCAGCAGCCCCTTCTCTGGGGCCAACGTCCTGACTTTC